This record concerns one TCR beta chain sequence. This entry comes from a study of CD8+ T cells in alopecia areata. The authors extracted RNA and reverse transcribed it into cDNA as the sequencing template. The method was immunoSEQ multiplex PCR; TCRdb's version includes in-frame clones alone and lacks a portion of them. The repertoire has some 120,000 clones, less than 50% of them found once; the top ten carry 10%. With 11 bases removed from V and 3 bases from J, the gap between germline ends came to 16 bases. From germline, CDR1 is MDHEN and CDR2 SYDVKM. CDR3 length equals 13 residues. The chain combines TRBV28 with TRBJ2-5, with TRBD2 as a possible D gene (5 bases). This sequence originates from a human donor with alopecia areata. The sample consisted of NKG2D-low CD8+ T cells sorted from blood. The CDR3 DNA follows: TGTGCCCTCAACCGGAGAGCGGAAGAGACCCAGTACTTC. It is translated as CALNRRAEETQYF.